These 32 T cell receptor beta chains share one sample of origin, sequenced in a study of CD8+ T cells in alopecia areata. Extraction of RNA preceded its reverse transcription into cDNA, which served as the sequencing template. Libraries were prepared by immunoSEQ multiplex PCR; TCRdb keeps only in-frame clonotypes and omits some of them. The sample has about 200,000 clones; around 56% are singletons. The treatment denotes: oral pan-JAK inhibitor, 5-10 mg twice daily. Sample: CD4+ T cells sorted from blood, taken at week 4, from a patient treated with tofacitinib. These receptors came from a human donor with alopecia areata.

Only a few counts were recorded for this clone. The chain couples TRBV29-1 to TRBJ2-3; possibly TRBD1 for D (6 bases). V lost 5 bases, J lost 5 bases, and 17 bases lay in between. This CDR3 is built from 14 residues. From germline, CDR1 is SQVTM and CDR2 ANQGSEA. Here the CDR3 reads CSVKQGRAGDTQYF. CDR3 coding DNA: TGCAGCGTTAAACAGGGTCGGGCTGGAGATACGCAGTATTTT.

The chain recombines TRBV12-5 with TRBJ2-5; D is ambiguous. Germline CDR1 is LGHNT and CDR2 is FRNRAP. Trimming took off 2 bases at V and 5 bases at J, with 6 bases between the two ends. The CDR3 sequence is 12 residues long. The CDR3 sequence is CASGLTRETQYF. CDR3 DNA sequence: TGTGCTAGTGGTTTGACCAGGGAGACCCAGTACTTC.

The gene calls are TRBV30 and TRBJ2-3; 7 positions match TRBD2. Germline V gene data show CDR1 as GTSNPN and CDR2 as SVGIG (reference sequence). The ends lost 0 bases at V and 2 bases at J; junction bases unmatched: 5. The CDR3 is 15 residues long. The CDR3 DNA reads as TGTGCCTGGAGTGTTATAGCGGGTCACACAGATACGCAGTATTTT. This gives the protein CAWSVIAGHTDTQYF.

This sequence joins TRBV30 and TRBJ2-7, with TRBD1 identical over 8 bases. The trim removed 2 bases at V and 1 base at J, leaving 7 bases unmatched. CDR3 length: 15 amino acids. Germline values: CDR1 GTSNPN, CDR2 SVGIG (reference sequence). CDR3 region: CAWSTYRDRSYEQYF. CDR3 in DNA: TGTGCCTGGAGTACATACCGGGACAGGTCCTACGAGCAGTACTTC.

This sequence joins TRBV30 and TRBJ2-7; D is tentatively TRBD1 or TRBD2 (5 bases each). V was pared by 3 bases and J by 6 bases, with 9 bases between. Germline-derived CDR1 and CDR2 are GTSNPN and SVGIG (reference sequence). The CDR3 has 11 amino acids. The CDR3 DNA reads as TGTGCCTGGAGGTTGGGACCCGAGCAGTACTTC. This codes for CAWRLGPEQYF.

The CDR3 here is CSVSPSNYGYTF. The CDR3 bases are TGCAGCGTGAGCCCCAGCAACTATGGCTACACCTTC. This chain uses TRBV29-1 with TRBJ1-2, with D uncertain. The length of the CDR3 is 12 residues. V was pared by 6 bases and J by 2 bases, with 10 bases between. CDR1 is SQVTM, CDR2 ANQGSEA, per germline.

The DNA for the CDR3 is TGTGCCAGCAGCGACTTCCCCGCCTCAGGGGCTGAAGCTTTCTTT. As protein: CASSDFPASGAEAFF. The gene calls are TRBV2 and TRBJ1-1; TRBD1 is a possible D gene (6 bases). The ends were cut back, 6 bases at V and 6 bases at J, with 20 bases in the middle. Germline V CDR1 and CDR2: SNHLY, FYNNEI. This CDR3 has 15 amino acids. Full variable domain (rest looked up from reference TRBV2 and TRBJ1-1): EPEVTQTPSHQVTQMGQEVILRCVPISNHLYFYWYRQILGQKVEFLVSFYNNEISEKSEIFDDQFSVERPDGSNFTLKIRSTKLEDSAMYFCASSDFPASGAEAFFGQGTRLTVV.

The rearrangement links TRBV5-1 to TRBJ1-4; 7 bases are shared with TRBD1. Per germline, CDR1 SGHRS and CDR2 YFSETQ. With 2 bases clipped from V and 4 bases from J, the junction kept 5 bases outside the gene matches. This CDR3 spans 15 amino acids. DNA of the CDR3: TGCGCCAGCAGCTTCACGGGACAGTTTAATGAAAAACTGTTTTTT. Translating gives CASSFTGQFNEKLFF.

This clone appeared once. The chain combines TRBV7-2 with TRBJ2-3; either TRBD1 or TRBD2 may supply D (5 bases each). The germline V and J ends were trimmed by 6 bases and 2 bases, with 12 bases remaining between them. The germline CDR1 and CDR2 sequences are SGHTA and FQGNSA. The CDR3 length is 14 residues. The CDR3 loop reads CASSPGTFTDTQYF. CDR3 nucleotide sequence: TGTGCCAGCAGTCCCGGGACCTTCACAGATACGCAGTATTTT.

This clone was observed a few times. The chain is built from TRBV30 and TRBJ2-2; D unresolved. Per germline, CDR1 GTSNPN and CDR2 SVGIG (reference sequence). The CDR3 has 14 amino acids. V was clipped by 0 bases and J by 1 base, with 6 bases between them. DNA for the CDR3: TGTGCCTGGAGTGTACGCAGGAACACCGGGGAGCTGTTTTTT. Translated: CAWSVRRNTGELFF.

This clone was detected a few times. V usage is TRBV5-1 and J usage is TRBJ2-3; D unclear. The V end lost 0 bases, the J end lost 2 bases, and 7 bases lay between the germline ends. CDR3 length equals 14 residues. Germline lookup yields CDR1 SGHRS and CDR2 YFSETQ. CDR3 protein: CASSLVGNTDTQYF. The DNA for the CDR3 is TGCGCCAGCAGCTTGGTGGGGAACACAGATACGCAGTATTTT.

The chain has TRBV27 and TRBJ2-2; the D is unclear. This CDR3 comprises 15 residues. CDR1 and CDR2 (germline): MNHEY, SMNVEV (reference sequence). V was clipped by 4 bases and J by 3 bases, with 12 bases between them. The DNA of the CDR3 is TGTGCCAGCAGTTCGACGGACGGATACACCGGGGAGCTGTTTTTT. Protein sequence: CASSSTDGYTGELFF.

The chain links TRBV4-1 to TRBJ2-7; 9 bases match TRBD2. This CDR3 is built from 20 residues. The V and J ends lost 1 base and 4 bases, in that order; junction bases with no gene match: 20. Germline V CDR1 and CDR2: MGHRA, YSYEKL. Written as DNA, the CDR3 is TGCGCCAGCAGCCAAGCTCTCCCGCTAGCGGGGAGTTCTAGCTGGTACGAGCAGTACTTC. Protein: CASSQALPLAGSSSWYEQYF.

The chain uses TRBV7-9 and TRBJ2-7, with D possibly being TRBD1 (6 bases). V gave up 2 bases and J gave up 2 bases, with 10 bases separating them. The CDR3 is 14 amino acids. Germline-derived CDR1 and CDR2 are SEHNR and FQNEAQ (reference sequence). The CDR3 DNA reads TGTGCCAGCAGCTTACTGGACAGCCCCTACGAGCAGTACTTC. Translated, it gives CASSLLDSPYEQYF.

This clone has only one observation. The chain links TRBV6-5 to TRBJ1-5; D is possibly TRBD1 (5 bases). CDR1 is MNHEY, CDR2 SVGAGI, per germline. This CDR3 spans 14 amino acids. Deletions cut 4 bases from V and 1 base from J, with 8 bases between. CDR3 protein: CASSFGGSNQPQHF. In DNA, the CDR3 is TGTGCCAGCAGTTTTGGGGGAAGCAATCAGCCCCAGCATTTT.

This chain links TRBV11-2 with TRBJ2-7, with D possibly TRBD2 on 5 matching bases. V was pared by 5 bases and J by 4 bases, with 12 bases between. The V gene's germline CDR1 is SGHAT and CDR2 FQNNGV. This CDR3 comprises 13 residues. CDR3 nucleotide sequence: TGTGCCAGCAGCCGCCCCGGGGTGTACGAGCAGTACTTC. It specifies CASSRPGVYEQYF.

The CDR3 sequence: CAWTPGAFF. The CDR3 region has the DNA TGTGCCTGGACCCCTGGGGCTTTCTTT. The rearrangement uses TRBV30 and TRBJ1-1; no clear D. The CDR3 extends over 9 amino acids. Trimming pared 4 bases from V and 11 bases from J, leaving 8 bases between. Per germline, CDR1 GTSNPN and CDR2 SVGIG (reference sequence).

The CDR3 DNA is TGTGCCAGCAGTTTCAGGGGCCGGGGTGAAAAACTGTTTTTT. Protein: CASSFRGRGEKLFF. This sequence joins TRBV27 and TRBJ1-4; a weak D match, TRBD1 (6 bases). This CDR3 is 14 amino acids long. Looked up from germline, CDR1 is MNHEY and CDR2 is SMNVEV (reference sequence). Trimming shortened V by 3 bases and J by 7 bases, and 12 bases separated the two germline ends.

The rearrangement joins TRBV19 to TRBJ2-3; 7 positions agree with TRBD1. V lost 6 bases and J lost 2; bases outside the gene matches: 8. The CDR3 contains 15 residues. Looked up from germline, CDR1 is LNHDA and CDR2 is SQIVND (reference sequence). This chain's CDR3 is CASSWGTDITDTQYF. In nucleotides, the CDR3 is TGTGCCAGTAGCTGGGGGACAGACATCACAGATACGCAGTATTTT.

The chain joins TRBV19 to TRBJ1-5; possible D gene TRBD1, 6 bases. CDR1 LNHDA and CDR2 SQIVND come from the germline V gene (reference sequence). Trimming stripped 11 bases from V and 2 bases from J, with 19 bases between. The CDR3 runs to 15 residues. The CDR3 loop is CASEGGGLGNQPQHF. Written as DNA, the CDR3 is TGTGCCTCCGAAGGCGGGGGGCTGGGCAATCAGCCCCAGCATTTT.

The chain carries TRBV18 and TRBJ2-7, with 9 bases identical to TRBD1. Germline-derived CDR1 and CDR2 are KGHSH and LQKENI. CDR3 length equals 15 residues. Trimming took 5 bases from V and 4 from J; bases not matched to a gene: 9. Written as DNA, the CDR3 is TGTGCCAGCTCAGCAGCCGGGACAGGGAGGTACGAGCAGTACTTC. Translated, it gives CASSAAGTGRYEQYF.

The chain carries TRBV4-2 and TRBJ2-1; no definite D call. Trimming removed 4 bases from V and 4 bases from J, with 11 bases in between. Germline CDR1 and CDR2: LGHNA and YNFKEQ. The CDR3 loop spans 14 amino acids. Written as DNA, the CDR3 is TGTGCCAGCAGCCTGCCGACGACATACAATGAGCAGTTCTTC. Translated, it gives CASSLPTTYNEQFF.

This clone was recorded a few times. The chain joins TRBV29-1 to TRBJ2-1; no firm D call. The CDR3 runs to 9 residues. V was pared by 3 bases and J by 6 bases, with 0 bases between. The germline CDR1 and CDR2 sequences are SQVTM and ANQGSEA. The chain's CDR3 is CSVDNEQFF. CDR3 nucleotides: TGCAGCGTTGACAATGAGCAGTTCTTC.

The rearrangement links TRBV7-2 to TRBJ1-1; no clear D. From germline, CDR1 is SGHTA and CDR2 FQGNSA. The CDR3 length is 14 residues. Trimming shortened V by 1 base and J by 2 bases, and 8 bases separated the two germline ends. For the CDR3, the DNA is TGTGCCAGCAGCTTAGTAGCGGGTAACACTGAAGCTTTCTTT. Its translation: CASSLVAGNTEAFF.

The chain couples TRBV29-1 to TRBJ2-3, with a tentative D call TRBD2 (6 bases). The CDR3 has 12 residues. Trimming took off 3 bases at V and 4 bases at J, with 8 bases between the two ends. From germline, CDR1 is SQVTM and CDR2 ANQGSEA. The CDR3, as DNA: TGCAGCGTTGACTCGGGGGCAGATACGCAGTATTTT. It codes for CSVDSGADTQYF.

This chain connects TRBV7-2 to TRBJ1-1; D is undetermined. CDR3 length equals 13 residues. Trimming stripped 1 base from V and 2 bases from J, with 5 bases between. CDR1 is SGHTA, CDR2 FQGNSA, per germline. The CDR3 DNA is TGTGCCAGCAGCTTAGGCTATAACACTGAAGCTTTCTTT. Encoded protein: CASSLGYNTEAFF.

The chain employs TRBV4-1 and TRBJ2-7; D may be TRBD1 or TRBD2 (7 bases each). From germline, CDR1 is MGHRA and CDR2 YSYEKL. Trimming stripped 1 base from V and 6 bases from J, with 13 bases between. This CDR3 is built from 14 residues. The CDR3 protein is CASSQVQGEGEQYF. The CDR3 nucleotides read TGCGCCAGCAGCCAAGTCCAGGGGGAGGGCGAGCAGTACTTC.

The rearrangement links TRBV7-6 to TRBJ1-2; 7 bases match TRBD1. The CDR3 covers 15 residues. Germline V lookup: CDR1 SGHVS, CDR2 FNYEAQ. Trimming removed 5 bases from V and 2 bases from J; junction bases left unmatched: 8. The CDR3 coding sequence is TGTGCCAGCAGCCAACAGGGGAGTCGGAACTATGGCTACACCTTC. This encodes CASSQQGSRNYGYTF.

The chain recombines TRBV27 with TRBJ2-1; D might be TRBD1 (6 bases). Germline loops: CDR1 MNHEY, CDR2 SMNVEV (reference sequence). Trimming took 6 bases from V and 6 from J, leaving 15 bases between them. This CDR3 comprises 14 residues. Here the CDR3 DNA reads TGTGCCAGCAGGACCCAGTACAGGGTCAATGAGCAGTTCTTC. Translating gives CASRTQYRVNEQFF.

The rearrangement links TRBV19 to TRBJ2-3; the match to TRBD2 covers 7 bases. This CDR3 is 14 amino acids long. With V trimmed by 7 bases and J by 6 bases, 10 bases remained unmatched. CDR1 and CDR2 (germline): LNHDA, SQIVND (reference sequence). CDR3 nucleotides: TGTGCCAGTAACCCGAGGGAGGGGCCGGATACGCAGTATTTT. Translation: CASNPREGPDTQYF. Based on the CDR3 plus reference TRBV19 and TRBJ2-3, the full variable domain is DGGITQSPKYLFRKEGQNVTLSCEQNLNHDAMYWYRQDPGQGLRLIYYSQIVNDFQKGDIAEGYSVSREKKESFPLTVTSAQKNPTAFYLCASNPREGPDTQYFGPGTRLTVL.

This chain connects TRBV27 to TRBJ2-1; TRBD2 is a possible D gene (7 bases). The CDR3 covers 14 residues. V was pared by 6 bases and J by 4 bases, with 13 bases between. The germline V gene encodes CDR1 MNHEY and CDR2 SMNVEV (reference sequence). The DNA of the CDR3 is TGTGCCAGCAGCCGGGGGGCGGAATACAATGAGCAGTTCTTC. It encodes CASSRGAEYNEQFF.

V and J are TRBV14 and TRBJ1-6; D remains ambiguous. Germline V gene lookup returns CDR1 SGHDN and CDR2 FVKESK. The CDR3 totals 16 residues. V dropped 2 bases and J dropped 8 bases, with 16 bases sitting between them. This chain's CDR3 is CASSQRLVLGDSPLHF. As DNA, the CDR3 is TGTGCCAGCAGCCAACGCCTGGTACTGGGAGATTCACCCCTCCACTTT.